One sample yielded the 27 T cell receptor beta chains listed below, sequenced in a study of blood T cell repertoires in COVID-19. Sequencing used immunoSEQ multiplex PCR; TCRdb keeps in-frame clones, though not all of them. The table shows roughly 150,000 clones, with around 89% occurring only once. The sample was peripheral blood. The receptors come from a man in his fifties or sixties with active or convalescent COVID-19.

The V gene is TRBV24-1, the J gene TRBJ2-1; maybe TRBD1 (5 bases). Looked up from germline, CDR1 is KGHDR and CDR2 is SFDVKD. The V and J ends lost 4 bases and 2 bases respectively, with 11 bases between them. The CDR3 is 15 amino acids. CDR3 sequence reads: CATSDPAGTYNEQFF. The CDR3 region has the DNA TGTGCCACCAGTGACCCCGCAGGGACCTACAATGAGCAGTTCTTC.

This chain connects TRBV5-1 to TRBJ1-2, with no clear D. Looked up from germline, CDR1 is SGHRS and CDR2 is YFSETQ. This CDR3 spans 14 amino acids. V was shortened by 4 bases and J by 8 bases, with 18 bases between the two germline ends. CDR3 DNA: TGCGCCAGCAGCCCTCGTCCGGGTATTGAAGGCTACACCTTC. This encodes CASSPRPGIEGYTF.

The rearrangement uses TRBV19 and TRBJ2-1, with 14 nucleotides matching TRBD2. Trimming took 6 bases from V and 7 from J; bases not matched to a gene: 5. CDR1 is LNHDA and CDR2 is SQIVND in the germline V gene (reference sequence). The CDR3 runs 15 residues. CDR3 sequence: CASRGTSGSRNEQFF. In nucleotides, the CDR3 is TGTGCCAGTAGAGGGACTAGCGGGAGTCGAAATGAGCAGTTCTTC.

V usage is TRBV5-4 and J usage is TRBJ2-5; possibly TRBD1 for D (6 bases). The CDR3 has 14 residues. Germline V lookup: CDR1 SGHNT, CDR2 YYREEE (reference sequence). V gave up 5 bases and J gave up 0 bases, with 11 bases separating them. The CDR3 nucleotides are TGTGCCAGCAGTCTTGACAGGTACCAAGAGACCCAGTACTTC. Protein product: CASSLDRYQETQYF.

The V call is TRBV5-8, the J call TRBJ2-3; D remains ambiguous. Germline CDR1 and CDR2: SGHTS and YDEGEE. This CDR3 is built from 15 residues. V dropped 6 bases and J dropped 2 bases, with 16 bases sitting between them. CDR3: CASITTSAYTDTQYF. The CDR3 DNA follows: TGTGCCAGCATCACGACCAGCGCCTACACAGATACGCAGTATTTT.

The chain employs TRBV2 and TRBJ2-1; TRBD1 matches 7 bases. J was trimmed by 10 bases and V by 4 bases; bases with no gene match: 10. CDR3 length: 14 amino acids. Germline V CDR1 and CDR2: SNHLY, FYNNEI. The CDR3 sequence is CASSARTGLGEQFF. CDR3 nucleotide sequence: TGTGCCAGCAGTGCGCGGACAGGACTCGGGGAGCAGTTCTTC.

The J gene is TRBJ2-5, the V gene TRBV3-1 (or the pseudogene TRBV3-2), with D unresolved. The CDR3 contains 12 residues. V lost 4 bases and J lost 5, with 8 bases in between. Per germline, CDR1 LGHDT and CDR2 YNNKEL (reference sequence). The CDR3 sequence is CASSPRLETQYF. The CDR3 coding sequence is TGTGCCAGCAGCCCACGGTTGGAGACCCAGTACTTC.

The chain joins TRBV27 to TRBJ2-1, with D possibly being TRBD2 (6 bases). CDR1 and CDR2 from the germline V gene are MNHEY and SMNVEV (reference sequence). V was cut by 6 bases and J by 3 bases, with 15 bases left in between. This CDR3 comprises 15 residues. In DNA form, the CDR3 reads TGTGCCAGCAGGGGGCCGGGACTCCACTACAATGAGCAGTTCTTC. Protein product: CASRGPGLHYNEQFF.

V gene TRBV27 combines with J gene TRBJ2-7; weak D call: TRBD2 (5 bases). Germline lookup yields CDR1 MNHEY and CDR2 SMNVEV (reference sequence). The V and J ends lost 2 bases and 10 bases respectively, with 24 bases between them. CDR3 length: 16 amino acids. This CDR3 is CASSLNERYLATIQYF. CDR3 in DNA: TGTGCCAGCAGTTTAAATGAGCGGTACCTCGCTACGATACAGTACTTC.

Only one count was recorded for this clone. This rearrangement joins TRBV6-6 to TRBJ1-3, with a tentative D call TRBD1 (5 bases). The length of the CDR3 is 14 residues. The germline CDR1 and CDR2 sequences are MNHNY and SVGAGI (reference sequence). Trimming removed 6 bases from V and 4 bases from J, with 13 bases in between. The CDR3 coding sequence is TGTGCCAGCAGGATGGGGGGACCCGGAAACACCATATATTTT. It translates to CASRMGGPGNTIYF.

The gene calls are TRBV3-1 (or the pseudogene TRBV3-2) and TRBJ2-3, with 7 positions matching TRBD2. This CDR3 spans 12 amino acids. Per the germline V gene, CDR1 is LGHDT and CDR2 is YNNKEL (reference sequence). The V segment lost 3 bases and the J segment 6 bases; nucleotides outside the gene matches: 0. CDR3 nucleotides: TGTGCCAGCAGCCAGGGGGGGGATACGCAGTATTTT. Translating it yields CASSQGGDTQYF.

The chain has TRBV11-2 and TRBJ1-2; 7 bases are a match to TRBD1. V was clipped by 3 bases and J by 0 bases; unmatched bases: 1. The germline CDR1 and CDR2 sequences are SGHAT and FQNNGV. The CDR3 totals 14 residues. CDR3 coding DNA: TGTGCCAGCAGCTTGCAGGGGGCTAACTATGGCTACACCTTC. It codes for CASSLQGANYGYTF.

The CDR3 sequence is CSASSGAPQETQYF. In nucleotides, the CDR3 is TGCAGTGCTAGTTCTGGGGCCCCCCAAGAGACCCAGTACTTC. This rearrangement joins TRBV20-1 to TRBJ2-5; tentatively, D is TRBD1 (5 bases). The CDR3 spans 14 residues. CDR1 is DFQATT, CDR2 SNEGSKA, per germline (reference sequence). The ends were cut back, 3 bases at V and 1 base at J, with 12 bases in the middle.

The chain uses TRBV2 and TRBJ2-7; possible D gene TRBD1, 5 bases. Germline values: CDR1 SNHLY, CDR2 FYNNEI. The CDR3 loop spans 12 amino acids. Trimming removed 6 bases from V and 7 bases from J, with 13 bases in between. CDR3 coding DNA: TGTGCCAGCAGGGCCGAAGGGGTGGAGCAGTACTTC. Encoded protein: CASRAEGVEQYF. Based on the CDR3 plus reference TRBV2 and TRBJ2-7, the full variable domain is EPEVTQTPSHQVTQMGQEVILRCVPISNHLYFYWYRQILGQKVEFLVSFYNNEISEKSEIFDDQFSVERPDGSNFTLKIRSTKLEDSAMYFCASRAEGVEQYFGPGTRLTVT.

The chain uses TRBV20-1 and TRBJ1-1; D unresolved. CDR3 length: 11 amino acids. V was cut by 1 base and J by 11 bases, with 11 bases left in between. Germline CDR1 DFQATT, CDR2 SNEGSKA (reference sequence). DNA of the CDR3: TGCAGTGCTAGAGGGTCCGTGCGGGCTTTCTTT. Translated: CSARGSVRAFF.

The chain carries TRBV5-1 and TRBJ1-5, with 9 bases identical to TRBD1. Germline-derived CDR1 and CDR2 are SGHRS and YFSETQ. Trimming removed 0 bases from V and 2 bases from J; junction bases left unmatched: 18. The CDR3 is 21 residues long. In DNA, the CDR3 is TGCGCCAGCAGCTTGGATGCCCTCCCAATCGGACAGGGGAGAGGCAATCAGCCCCAGCATTTT. Its protein product is CASSLDALPIGQGRGNQPQHF.

The chain employs TRBV6-1 and TRBJ1-2, with unresolved D. Per germline, CDR1 MNHNS and CDR2 SASEGT. Trimming pared 1 base from V and 5 bases from J, leaving 11 bases between. The CDR3 extends over 14 amino acids. CDR3 nucleotide sequence: TGTGCCAGCAGTGAAGGGGGAGCCACTTATGGCTACACCTTC. Amino acids: CASSEGGATYGYTF.

The chain couples TRBV15 to TRBJ2-2; 9 bases are shared with TRBD2. Germline assignment: CDR1 LNHNV and CDR2 YYDKDF (reference sequence). V gave up 5 bases and J gave up 7 bases; unmatched junction bases: 17. This CDR3 spans 18 amino acids. CDR3: CATSLPWGLAGRGGELFF. The DNA for the CDR3 is TGTGCCACCAGCCTCCCCTGGGGGCTAGCGGGAAGGGGCGGGGAGCTGTTTTTT.

This clone showed up just once. V is TRBV12-3 or TRBV12-4 and J is TRBJ1-1; D call uncertain. There are 13 residues in the CDR3. V dropped 3 bases and J dropped 6 bases, with 11 bases sitting between them. This chain's CDR3 is CASSFSGVPEAFF. DNA of the CDR3: TGTGCCAGCAGTTTTTCCGGGGTCCCTGAAGCTTTCTTT.

This clone was picked up a small number of times. The chain carries TRBV24-1 and TRBJ2-2; 8 bases map to TRBD1. The germline gives CDR1 KGHDR, CDR2 SFDVKD. V lost 7 bases and J lost 7; bases outside the gene matches: 10. This CDR3 contains 15 residues. The CDR3 reads CATSDPRGLDGELFF. The CDR3, as DNA: TGTGCCACCAGCGATCCCAGGGGGCTCGACGGGGAGCTGTTTTTT.

V gene TRBV19 combines with J gene TRBJ1-3; D perhaps matches TRBD1 (5 bases). The V gene lost 6 bases and the J gene lost 0 bases, with 9 bases spanning the gap. CDR3 length: 14 amino acids. Germline CDR1 reads LNHDA; CDR2 reads SQIVND (reference sequence). The CDR3 sequence is CASSTQGSGNTIYF. The CDR3 nucleotides are TGTGCCAGTAGCACGCAGGGCTCTGGAAACACCATATATTTT.

V and J are TRBV28 and TRBJ1-2; the D gene is possibly TRBD1 (5 bases). CDR1 is MDHEN and CDR2 is SYDVKM in the germline V gene. V was shortened by 7 bases and J by 7 bases, with 7 bases between the two germline ends. The CDR3 has 10 residues. The CDR3 reads CASTRGGYTF. The CDR3 coding sequence is TGTGCCAGCACTAGGGGTGGCTACACCTTC.

The V and J genes are TRBV5-5 and TRBJ1-3; tentative D call: TRBD1 (6 bases). Per germline, CDR1 SGHKS and CDR2 YYEKEE (reference sequence). CDR3 length equals 17 residues. The V and J ends lost 3 bases and 0 bases respectively, with 16 bases between them. The CDR3 region has the DNA TGTGCCAGCAGCTCCCGGGGGGGGCCTAACTCTGGAAACACCATATATTTT. Translated: CASSSRGGPNSGNTIYF.

The genes are TRBV4-3 and TRBJ1-5; no reliable D call. The CDR3 has 16 residues. V lost 2 bases and J 2 bases, leaving 13 bases between the germline ends. Germline CDR1 LGHNA, CDR2 YSLEER. In DNA, the CDR3 is TGCGCCAGCAGCCAACTCTCACCGGTGCGCAATCAGCCCCAGCATTTT. The encoded protein is CASSQLSPVRNQPQHF.

This clone was counted a few times. J is TRBJ2-7 and V is TRBV6-5, with D unclear. This CDR3 is 11 amino acids long. Deletions cut 8 bases from V and 1 base from J, with 6 bases between. In germline, CDR1 is MNHEY, CDR2 SVGAGI. CDR3: CASQASYEQYF. The CDR3 DNA reads TGTGCCAGCCAAGCATCCTACGAGCAGTACTTC.

The chain links TRBV28 to TRBJ2-3, with 14 bases that match TRBD2. From germline, CDR1 is MDHEN and CDR2 SYDVKM. V shed 3 bases and J 4 bases; nucleotides not matched to a gene: 12. This CDR3 has 19 residues. The DNA of the CDR3 is TGTGCCAGCAGTTTCCCCCACGGGACTAGCGGGAGTGACGCAGATACGCAGTATTTT. Translation gives CASSFPHGTSGSDADTQYF.

The V and J genes are TRBV25-1 and TRBJ2-4; TRBD1 aligns across 7 bases. Per the germline V gene, CDR1 is MGHDK and CDR2 is SYGVNS. The V segment lost 1 base and the J segment 7 bases; nucleotides outside the gene matches: 7. The CDR3 is 15 residues long. CDR3 sequence reads: CASSESTGVRNIQYF. DNA for the CDR3: TGTGCCAGCAGTGAATCTACAGGGGTCAGGAACATTCAGTACTTC.